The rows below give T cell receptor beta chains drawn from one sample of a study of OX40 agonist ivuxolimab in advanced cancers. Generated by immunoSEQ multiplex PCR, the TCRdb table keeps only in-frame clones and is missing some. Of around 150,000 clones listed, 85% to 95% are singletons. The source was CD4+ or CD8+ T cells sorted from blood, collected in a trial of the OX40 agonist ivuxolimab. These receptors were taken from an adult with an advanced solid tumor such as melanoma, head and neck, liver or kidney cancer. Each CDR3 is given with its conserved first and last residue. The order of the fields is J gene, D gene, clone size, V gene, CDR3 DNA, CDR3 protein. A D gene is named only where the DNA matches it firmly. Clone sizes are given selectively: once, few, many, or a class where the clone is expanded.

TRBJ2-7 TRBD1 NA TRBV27 TGTGCCAGCAGTTGGGGACCCGGGGACAGTCTCGACGAGCAGTACTTC CASSWGPGDSLDEQYF
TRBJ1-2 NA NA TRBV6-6 TGTGCCAGCGGTGTAGACAGGATCACTAACTATGGCTACACCTTC CASGVDRITNYGYTF
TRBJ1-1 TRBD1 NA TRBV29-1 TGCAGCGTTTCCCGGGACAGGGATTCCACTGAAGCTTTCTTT CSVSRDRDSTEAFF
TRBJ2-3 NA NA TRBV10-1 TGCGCCAGCAAAGGAGGGGGCACAGATACGCAGTATTTT CASKGGGTDTQYF
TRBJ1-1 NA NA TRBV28 TGTGCCAGCAGTTTATCTCGGAGGGAAGCTTTCTTT CASSLSRREAFF
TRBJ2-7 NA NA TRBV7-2 TGCGCCAGCAGCCAAGGGGGGACTGCGTACGAGCAGTACTTC CASSQGGTAYEQYF
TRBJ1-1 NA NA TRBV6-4 TGTGCCGGCCTAGAGCCCAGGGACATGAACACTGAAGCTTTCTTT CAGLEPRDMNTEAFF
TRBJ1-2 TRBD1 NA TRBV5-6 TGTGCCAGCAGCTTGGATTTCGGGACAGACTATGGCTACACCTTC CASSLDFGTDYGYTF
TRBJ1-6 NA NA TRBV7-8 TGTGCCAGCAGCTTAAGTATGGGCGGTAGCTCCTATAATTCACCCCTCCACTTT CASSLSMGGSSYNSPLHF
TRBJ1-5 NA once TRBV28 TGTGCCAGCAGTAGCCGGAGGGGGGGGAACCAGCCCCAGCATTTT CASSSRRGGNQPQHF
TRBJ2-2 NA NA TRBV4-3 TGCGCCAGCAGCCGCGGGCTACTAGGACCCGGGGAGCTGTTTTTT CASSRGLLGPGELFF
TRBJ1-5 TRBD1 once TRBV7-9 TGTGCCAGCAGTTTGACAGGGGACCCAAATCAGCCCCAGCATTTT CASSLTGDPNQPQHF
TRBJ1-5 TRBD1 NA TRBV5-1 TGCGCCAGCAGCTTGGGGACAGGGGGCGCAGGCAATCAGCCCCAGCATTTT CASSLGTGGAGNQPQHF
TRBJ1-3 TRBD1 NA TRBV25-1 TGTGCCAGCAGTGAGACAGGGAGGGGAAACACCATATATTTT CASSETGRGNTIYF
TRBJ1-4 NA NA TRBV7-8 TGTGCCAGCAGCTTAGCCCACCGTGCCCGGGGCACTAATGAAAAACTGTTTTTT CASSLAHRARGTNEKLFF
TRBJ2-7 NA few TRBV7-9 TGTGCCAGCAGCTTAGCGGGCGGCTACGAGCAGTACTTC CASSLAGGYEQYF
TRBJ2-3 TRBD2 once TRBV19 TGTGCCAGTAGTCCCCCGAGAAGCGGGGCCGGGGATACGCAGTATTTT CASSPPRSGAGDTQYF
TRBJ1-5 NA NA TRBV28 TGTGCCAGCAGTTCCACCCGGCAGCCCCAGCATTTT CASSSTRQPQHF
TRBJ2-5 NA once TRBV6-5 TGTGCCAGCAGTTACCCCGCGGTTGGGGAGACCCAGTACTTC CASSYPAVGETQYF
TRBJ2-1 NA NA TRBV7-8 TGTGCCAGCAGCTCCAAGGCGACCAATGAGCAGTTCTTC CASSSKATNEQFF
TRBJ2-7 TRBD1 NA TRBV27 TGTGCCAGCAGTTTCTTAGGACAGGGGTCCTACGAGCAGTACTTC CASSFLGQGSYEQYF
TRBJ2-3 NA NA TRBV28 TGTGCCAGCAGTGCCCCTCCCACAGATACGCAGTATTTT CASSAPPTDTQYF
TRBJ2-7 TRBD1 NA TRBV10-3 TGTGCCATCACAGCCGGGACAGGGACCTACGAGCAGTACTTC CAITAGTGTYEQYF
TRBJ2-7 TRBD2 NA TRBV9 TGTGCCAGGCCGGGGGGACTAGCTCGGCACGAGCAGTACTTC CARPGGLARHEQYF
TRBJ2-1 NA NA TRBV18 TGTGCCAGCTCCCCGCCCGCTTCGGCCGGAAGGAATGAGCAGTTCTTC CASSPPASAGRNEQFF
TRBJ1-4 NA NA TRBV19 TGTGCCAGTAGACAGGGTTTTATCGCTAATGAAAAACTGTTTTTT CASRQGFIANEKLFF
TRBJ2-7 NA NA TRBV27 TGTGCCAGCAGTTTCGAGGGTGCCTACGAGCAGTACTTC CASSFEGAYEQYF
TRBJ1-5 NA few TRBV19 TGTGCCAGTCGCTCGGGGTACACTTTGGGGTACGGCAATCAGCCCCAGCATTTT CASRSGYTLGYGNQPQHF
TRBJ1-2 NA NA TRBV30 TGTGCCTGGAGTGGTAGAGGGGCCACCTCGGTCGGAGGCTACACCTTC CAWSGRGATSVGGYTF
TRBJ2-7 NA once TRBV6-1 TGTGCCAGCTCAATCTCCAGCCGCGGCGAGCAGTACTTC CASSISSRGEQYF
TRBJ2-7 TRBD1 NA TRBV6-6 TGTGCCAGCAGTTACCTGACAGGGTCCTACGAGCAGTACTTC CASSYLTGSYEQYF
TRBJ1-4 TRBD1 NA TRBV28 TGTGCCAGCAGTCCCTCGGGACAGGCGACTAATGAAAAACTGTTTTTT CASSPSGQATNEKLFF
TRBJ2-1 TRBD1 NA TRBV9 TGTGCCAGCAGCGTGACAGGGGGGCTTTACAATGAGCAGTTCTTC CASSVTGGLYNEQFF
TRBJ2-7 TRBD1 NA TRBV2 TGTGCCAGCAGAGGGGACAGGGCTCATAACGAGCAGTACTTC CASRGDRAHNEQYF
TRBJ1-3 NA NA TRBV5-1 TGCGCCAGCAGCTTGGTAGGGTATGGAAACACCATATATTTT CASSLVGYGNTIYF
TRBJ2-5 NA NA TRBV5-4 TGTGCCAGCAGCTTAACTGGGGCTCAAGAGGCCCAGTACTTC CASSLTGAQEAQYF